Listed below are T cell receptor beta chains from one sample, sequenced in a study of shared clonotypes between healthy human individuals. Sequenced by immunoSEQ multiplex PCR; TCRdb stores in-frame clones only, minus some. The sample shows a few million clones, more than 80% of them seen only once. Sequencing used naive CD4+ T cells sorted from blood. The receptors derive from a man aged 18 to 30 in good health. The CDR3 runs from the conserved cysteine through the conserved F or W.

j_gene | v_gene | CDR3aa
TRBJ2-5 | TRBV15 | CATSRVGGAKETQYF
TRBJ2-7 | TRBV7-2 | CASSGSFEQYF
TRBJ2-7 | TRBV28 | CASTPGRRTYEQYF
TRBJ1-2 | TRBV10-3 | CAISPAGGGLGYTF
TRBJ1-6 | TRBV11-3 | CASTITRDRGFSPLHF
TRBJ1-1 | TRBV30 | CAWRAGIAEAFF
TRBJ2-2 | TRBV10-3 | CAISGSSPGELFF
TRBJ2-7 | TRBV6-1 | CASSELQGYEQYF
TRBJ2-5 | TRBV5-1 | CASSPLGETQYF
TRBJ2-2 | TRBV30 | CAWSVWGKNTGELFF
TRBJ2-7 | TRBV10-3 | CAISSGVAIKYEQYF
TRBJ1-4 | TRBV30 | CATQRATNEKLFF
TRBJ1-3 | TRBV10-3 | CAISESISGGSENTIYF
TRBJ2-4 | TRBV5-1 | CASSSGSGNNIQYF
TRBJ2-2 | TRBV27 | CASSLYSTGELFF
TRBJ2-7 | TRBV28 | CASSALRGWSYEQYF
TRBJ2-7 | TRBV2 | CASKGVWVPYEQYF
TRBJ1-6 | TRBV6-5 | CASSSRFTGVNSPLHF
TRBJ2-7 | TRBV10-3 | CAISDPGQGAYEQYF
TRBJ1-6 | TRBV14 | CASSQDPRVAYNSPLHF
TRBJ1-5 | TRBV30 | CAWRGAGTGQPQHF
TRBJ2-1 | TRBV6-1 | CASSWTSGGAGEQFF
TRBJ1-2 | TRBV7-2 | CASSFGTGNGYTF
TRBJ2-1 | TRBV7-2 | CASSSGQAYNEQFF
TRBJ2-3 | TRBV10-3 | CAISGTGTPDTQYF
TRBJ2-5 | TRBV6-6 | CASRPKGETQYF